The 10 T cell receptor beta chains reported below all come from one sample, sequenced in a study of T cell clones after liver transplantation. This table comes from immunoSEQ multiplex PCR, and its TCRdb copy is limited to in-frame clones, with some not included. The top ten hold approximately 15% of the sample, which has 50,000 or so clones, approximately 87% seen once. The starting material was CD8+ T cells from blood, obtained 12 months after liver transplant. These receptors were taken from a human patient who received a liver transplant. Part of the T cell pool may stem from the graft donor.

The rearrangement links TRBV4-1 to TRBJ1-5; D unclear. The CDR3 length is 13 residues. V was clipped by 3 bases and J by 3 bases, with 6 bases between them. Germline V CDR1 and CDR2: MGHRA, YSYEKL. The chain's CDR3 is CASSQGVNQPQHF. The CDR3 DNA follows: TGCGCCAGCAGCCAGGGAGTCAATCAGCCCCAGCATTTT.

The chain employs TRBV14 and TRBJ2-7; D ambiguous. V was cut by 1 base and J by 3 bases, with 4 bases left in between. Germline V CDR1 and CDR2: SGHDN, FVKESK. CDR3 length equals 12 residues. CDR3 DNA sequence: TGTGCCAGCAGCCAAGTTATCTACGAGCAGTACTTC. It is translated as CASSQVIYEQYF. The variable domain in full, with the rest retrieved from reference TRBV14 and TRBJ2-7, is EAGVTQFPSHSVIEKGQTVTLRCDPISGHDNLYWYRRVMGKEIKFLLHFVKESKQDESGMPNNRFLAERTGGTYSTLKVQPAELEDSGVYFCASSQVIYEQYFGPGTRLTVT.

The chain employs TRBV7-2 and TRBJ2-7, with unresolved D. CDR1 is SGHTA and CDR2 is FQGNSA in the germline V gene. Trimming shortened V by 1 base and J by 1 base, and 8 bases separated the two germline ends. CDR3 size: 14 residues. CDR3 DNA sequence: TGTGCCAGCAGCTTAGGGAAGGTTTCCTACGAGCAGTACTTC. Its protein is CASSLGKVSYEQYF.

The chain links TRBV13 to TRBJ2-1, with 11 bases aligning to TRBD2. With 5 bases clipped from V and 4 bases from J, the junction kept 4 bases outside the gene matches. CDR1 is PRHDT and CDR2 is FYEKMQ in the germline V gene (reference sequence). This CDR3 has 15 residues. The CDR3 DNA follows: TGTGCCAGCAGCCCGACTAGCGGGAATTACAATGAGCAGTTCTTC. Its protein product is CASSPTSGNYNEQFF.

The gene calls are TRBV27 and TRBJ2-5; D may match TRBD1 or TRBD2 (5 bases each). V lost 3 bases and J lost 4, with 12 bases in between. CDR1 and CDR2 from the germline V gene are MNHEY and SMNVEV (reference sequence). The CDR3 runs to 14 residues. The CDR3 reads CASSFLYGAETQYF. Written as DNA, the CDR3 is TGTGCCAGCAGTTTCCTATACGGGGCAGAGACCCAGTACTTC.

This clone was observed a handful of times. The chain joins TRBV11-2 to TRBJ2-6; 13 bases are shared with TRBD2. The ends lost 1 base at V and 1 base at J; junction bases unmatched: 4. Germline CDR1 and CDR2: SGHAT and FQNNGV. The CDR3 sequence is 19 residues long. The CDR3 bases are TGTGCCAGCAGCTTAGTGGGACTAGCGGGAATATCTGGGGCCAACGTCCTGACTTTC. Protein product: CASSLVGLAGISGANVLTF.

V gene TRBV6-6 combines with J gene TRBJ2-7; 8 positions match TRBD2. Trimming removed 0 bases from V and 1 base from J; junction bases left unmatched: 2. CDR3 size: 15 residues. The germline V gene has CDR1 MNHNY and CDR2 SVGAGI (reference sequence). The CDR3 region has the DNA TGTGCCAGCAGTTACTCCGGGACTAGTTCCTACGAGCAGTACTTC. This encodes CASSYSGTSSYEQYF.

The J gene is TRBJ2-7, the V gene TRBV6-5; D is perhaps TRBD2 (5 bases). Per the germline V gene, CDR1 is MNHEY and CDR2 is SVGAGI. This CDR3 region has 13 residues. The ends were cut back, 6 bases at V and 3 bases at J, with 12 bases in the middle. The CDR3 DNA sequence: TGTGCCAGCAGCTTACTCGGAGGCTACGAGCAGTACTTC. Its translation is CASSLLGGYEQYF.

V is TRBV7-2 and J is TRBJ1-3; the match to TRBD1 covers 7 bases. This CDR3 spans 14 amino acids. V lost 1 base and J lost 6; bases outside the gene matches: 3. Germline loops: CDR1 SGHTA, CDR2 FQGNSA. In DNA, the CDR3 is TGTGCCAGCAGCTTAGGGACAGGTCCAAACACCATATATTTT. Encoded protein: CASSLGTGPNTIYF.

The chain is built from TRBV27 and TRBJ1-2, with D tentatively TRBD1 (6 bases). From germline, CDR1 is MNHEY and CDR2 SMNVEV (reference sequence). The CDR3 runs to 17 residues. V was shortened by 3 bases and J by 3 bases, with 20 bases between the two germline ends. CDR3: CASSFPPTGGLYYGYTF. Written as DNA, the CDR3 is TGTGCCAGCAGTTTCCCCCCGACAGGAGGATTATACTATGGCTACACCTTC.